This is a list of T cell receptor beta chains from one sample in a study of blood T cell repertoires in COVID-19. Using immunoSEQ multiplex PCR, the repertoire was profiled, and TCRdb retains in-frame clones only, with some absent. This sample has around 130,000 clones, with approximately 87% found just once. Sequencing used peripheral blood. The receptors come from a man between 65 and 79 years old with active COVID-19. CDR3s include the opening cysteine and the closing phenylalanine or tryptophan. A D gene is named only where the DNA matches it firmly. Clone size appears in some rows only: once, few, many, or a class for an expanded clone.

CDR3: CASSPGTVTTGELFF; DNA: TGTGCCAGCTCACCAGGGACAGTTACCACCGGGGAGCTGTTTTTT; D: TRBD1; V: TRBV18; J: TRBJ2-2; size: -
CDR3: CASSVGNGRGDTQYF; DNA: TGTGCCAGCAGCGTAGGGAACGGGAGGGGGGATACGCAGTATTTT; D: TRBD2; V: TRBV9; J: TRBJ2-3; size: -
CDR3: CASSRLGGPYNEQFF; DNA: TGTGCCAGCAGCCGACTAGGGGGCCCCTACAATGAGCAGTTCTTC; D: -; V: TRBV28; J: TRBJ2-1; size: once
CDR3: CASSPPSVSEQFF; DNA: TGTGCCAGCAGCCCACCGTCAGTCTCTGAGCAGTTCTTC; D: -; V: TRBV16; J: TRBJ2-1; size: -
CDR3: CASSLGQGKNIQYF; DNA: TGTGCCAGCAGCCTAGGACAGGGGAAAAACATTCAGTACTTC; D: TRBD1; V: TRBV6-6; J: TRBJ2-4; size: -
CDR3: CASSSLLQYNEQFF; DNA: TGTGCCAGCAGTTCTCTTCTCCAGTACAATGAGCAGTTCTTC; D: -; V: TRBV6-5; J: TRBJ2-1; size: -
CDR3: CASSQTGAGNTIYF; DNA: TGTGCCAGCAGTCAGACAGGGGCCGGAAACACCATATATTTT; D: TRBD1; V: TRBV7-9; J: TRBJ1-3; size: -
CDR3: CASSLLAAGSSGELFF; DNA: TGTGCCAGCAGCTTACTGGCGGCTGGATCATCCGGGGAGCTGTTTTTT; D: -; V: TRBV7-2; J: TRBJ2-2; size: -
CDR3: CASRRGTSGNTIYF; DNA: TGTGCCAGCAGGCGCGGGACCTCTGGAAACACCATATATTTT; D: -; V: TRBV6-5; J: TRBJ1-3; size: -
CDR3: CASSFAGLEQYF; DNA: TGTGCCAGCAGTTTTGCGGGCCTGGAGCAGTACTTC; D: -; V: TRBV28; J: TRBJ2-7; size: -